The source of this T cell receptor beta chain is a study of blood T cell repertoires in COVID-19. Study-level background: Sites in the United States, Italy and Spain provided acute and convalescent COVID-19 samples.

The CDR3 is 12 amino acids. The V end lost 6 bases, the J end lost 9 bases, and 12 bases lay between the germline ends. Germline assignment: CDR1 LNHDA and CDR2 SQIVND (reference sequence). Authors' processing steps: Scientists estimated how many nucleated cells there were by amplifying reference gene primers. The repertoire was sequenced with immunoSEQ multiplex PCR; TCRdb's copy has only in-frame clones and lacks some. V and J calls and clone size follow that table, whereas D and trimming were derived from the DNA. The table includes under 95,000 clones, roughly 88% detected once. This chain joins TRBV19 and TRBJ2-1; TRBD2 is a possible D gene (5 bases). Sample: peripheral blood. This TCR was sampled from a woman of 80 years or more with active or convalescent COVID-19. CDR3 DNA sequence: TGTGCCAGTAGGCGACCTGAGGGTGAGCAGTTCTTC. Protein sequence: CASRRPEGEQFF.